This paragraph covers one TCR beta chain sequence. Its antigen is undetermined. Trimming removed 0 bases from V and 4 bases from J, with 9 bases in between. The CDR3 loop spans 14 amino acids. From germline, CDR1 is LNHDA and CDR2 SQIVND (reference sequence). The data are from a study of T cell responses to AZD1222 COVID-19 vaccine. For the study at large: Doses given second, at about 4 or about 12 weeks, were pooled.

Assay used: immunoSEQ multiplex PCR; TCRdb lists only in-frame clones, some missing. The sample shows around 110,000 clones, roughly 84% of them seen only once. Study results and limitations: Nearly half of spike-specific TCRs reportedly target variant regions that are unmutated in the B.1.351 and B.1.1.7 variants. Donors were largely white British and mainly female; clonal diversity was possibly underestimated.

The chain combines TRBV19 with TRBJ1-1; D ambiguous. The source of this sequence is an adult in good health. Specimen: peripheral blood, collected on day 0 of AZD1222 vaccination. CDR3 DNA: TGTGCCAGTAGTATAGATTACCGAGGCACTGAAGCTTTCTTT. Amino acids: CASSIDYRGTEAFF.